This is a list of T cell receptor beta chains from one sample in a study of blood T cell repertoires in COVID-19. Here immunoSEQ multiplex PCR was the method, and the copy in TCRdb shows in-frame clones only, minus some. The sample has around 250,000 clones; roughly 85% are singletons. The sample taken for sequencing was peripheral blood. These receptors were obtained from a man aged 55 to 70 who had recovered from COVID-19. The CDR3 runs from the conserved cysteine through the conserved F or W. The D gene is left open where the match is weak. Expanded clones are given a class, and other clones once, few, many or no size at all.

TRBV3-1/TRBV3-2,-,TRBJ2-5,-,TGTGCCAGCAGCCATACTATGGAGGGGAACCAAGAGACCCAGTACTTC,CASSHTMEGNQETQYF
TRBV29-1,-,TRBJ2-2,-,TGCAGCGTTGTCCTAGGGGGGGCCGGCACCGGGGAGCTGTTTTTT,CSVVLGGAGTGELFF
TRBV6-5,TRBD2,TRBJ2-7,-,TGTGCCAGCAGGCCGGGACTAGCGCGGGAGCAGTACTTC,CASRPGLAREQYF
TRBV28,-,TRBJ1-3,-,TGTGCCAGCAGTTTAGGGGCTTCGGGTGGAAACACCATATATTTT,CASSLGASGGNTIYF
TRBV2,TRBD1,TRBJ1-3,-,TGTGCCAGCAGCGTCGGGACAGGGGCTGGAAACACCATATATTTT,CASSVGTGAGNTIYF
TRBV1,-,TRBJ1-6,-,TGCACCAGCAGCCAAGATGAGGGTTGGTATTCACCCCTCCACTTT,CTSSQDEGWYSPLHF
TRBV7-2,-,TRBJ1-6,-,TGTGCCAGCAGCTTAGGTCAGGGAACCAACTCACCCCTCCACTTT,CASSLGQGTNSPLHF
TRBV7-3,-,TRBJ2-7,-,TGTGCCAGCAGCCAATTCAGGGGCCACGAGCAGTACTTC,CASSQFRGHEQYF
TRBV5-4,TRBD1,TRBJ1-3,many,TGTGCCAGCAGCTTGGAGACAGGGCCATTCTCTGGAAACACCATATATTTT,CASSLETGPFSGNTIYF
TRBV27,-,TRBJ2-1,-,TGTGCCAGCAGTCCCGGACAGAGCTCCTACAATGAGCAGTTCTTC,CASSPGQSSYNEQFF
TRBV6-5,TRBD1,TRBJ1-2,-,TGTGCCAGCAACAGGGGCGTGGATGGCTACACCTTC,CASNRGVDGYTF
TRBV10-1,TRBD2,TRBJ2-5,-,TGCGCCAGCAGTGAGAGACTAGCGGGTGCCGGGGAGACCCAGTACTTC,CASSERLAGAGETQYF
TRBV7-3,TRBD1,TRBJ2-2,-,TGTGCCAGCAGCTCCCCCCTTATTCGACAGGGAAGAACTTCCGGGGAGCTGTTTTTT,CASSSPLIRQGRTSGELFF
TRBV7-8,TRBD1,TRBJ2-2,-,TGTGCCAGCAACCCAGCAGGGGGCGACACCGGGGAGCTGTTTTTT,CASNPAGGDTGELFF
TRBV6-6,-,TRBJ2-1,-,TGTGCCAGCAGTTACTCAACAGGGCCCTCCTACAATGAGCAGTTCTTC,CASSYSTGPSYNEQFF
TRBV25-1,-,TRBJ2-7,-,TGTGCCAGCAGTACATCCGGGTTTCCCTACGAGCAGTACTTC,CASSTSGFPYEQYF
TRBV14,-,TRBJ1-1,-,TGTGCCAGCAGCCAGTGGGGGGGTCACACTGAAGCTTTCTTT,CASSQWGGHTEAFF
TRBV2,TRBD2,TRBJ2-3,-,TGTGCCGGGGGGGTAGTTGCAGATACGCAGTATTTT,CAGGVVADTQYF
TRBV30,-,TRBJ1-2,-,TGTGCCTGGAGTGGCCTGGGCAACTATGGCTACACCTTC,CAWSGLGNYGYTF
TRBV7-8,-,TRBJ1-2,-,TGTGCCAGCAGCTTAACAGGGAATCTCTACACCTTC,CASSLTGNLYTF
TRBV7-3,-,TRBJ2-2,few,TGTGCCAGCAGCTTACCCAGGGGGGAGCTGTTTTTT,CASSLPRGELFF
TRBV7-8,-,TRBJ1-2,once,TGTGCCAGCAGCAAAAACAGGATCGGTAGCGGCTACACCTTC,CASSKNRIGSGYTF
TRBV5-6,-,TRBJ1-5,-,TGTGCCAGCAGCTTTGCGGCAGACAATCAGCCCCAGCATTTT,CASSFAADNQPQHF
TRBV13,TRBD1,TRBJ2-7,-,TGTGCCAGCAGCAAACAGGGGGCGATCCCCTACGAGCAGTACTTC,CASSKQGAIPYEQYF
TRBV12-5,-,TRBJ2-1,-,TGTGCTAGTGGCCCCGGCAATGAGCAGTTCTTC,CASGPGNEQFF
TRBV7-8,-,TRBJ2-3,-,TGTGCCAGCAGCTTAGACTCGCACAGGGAGTACAGTTTT,CASSLDSHREYSF
TRBV4-2,-,TRBJ1-2,once,TGTGCCAGCAGCCCCACGGGGGGTAGGGATGGCTACACCTTC,CASSPTGGRDGYTF
TRBV7-6,-,TRBJ2-2,-,TGTGCCAGCAGCCTCGGGGGTAGCACCGGGGAGCTGTTTTTT,CASSLGGSTGELFF
TRBV5-8,-,TRBJ1-4,-,TGTGCCAGCAGCTTGGAGGCGGCAACTAATGAAAAACTGTTTTTT,CASSLEAATNEKLFF
TRBV29-1,TRBD1,TRBJ2-2,-,TGCAGCGTGAGCATCTACAGGGGGCCGGGGTCCGGGGAGCTGTTTTTT,CSVSIYRGPGSGELFF
TRBV5-1,TRBD2,TRBJ2-1,-,TGCGCCAGCAGCCCCGGACTAGCGGGGACCTACAATGAGCAGTTCTTC,CASSPGLAGTYNEQFF